This T cell receptor beta chain was captured by sequencing in a study of shared clonotypes between healthy human individuals. Study context: Two female and a few male donors aged 18 to 49 were enrolled. The study, taken as a whole, reports: Deeper or shallower sequencing was expected to change how clonotypes are shared among donors. Rarefaction indicated that sorted-subset sequencing remained incomplete although depth was large.

Produced via immunoSEQ multiplex PCR; TCRdb's table is partial and in-frame only. The sample has 1 million to 1.2 million clones; approximately 77% are singletons. Regarding this clone: What it binds is unknown.

The CDR3 spans 16 residues. The J segment lost 6 bases and the V segment lost 0 bases, leaving 6 bases of the junction unmatched. In germline, CDR1 is SGDLS, CDR2 YYNGEE. Subsets obtained from CD4+ cells comprised CD45RA+ naive and CD45RA-negative memory cells. The chain links TRBV9 to TRBJ2-2; 9 bases align to TRBD1. The receptor comes from a man younger than 30 in good health. Some clones in this sample may be carry-over from other donors' samples. The sequencing sample was made of memory CD4+ T cells from PBMCs. As for subset: CD45RA-negative fraction. DNA of the CDR3: TGTGCCAGCAGCGTAGCAGGGGACAGGGATCCCGGGGAGCTGTTTTTT. Translating it yields CASSVAGDRDPGELFF.